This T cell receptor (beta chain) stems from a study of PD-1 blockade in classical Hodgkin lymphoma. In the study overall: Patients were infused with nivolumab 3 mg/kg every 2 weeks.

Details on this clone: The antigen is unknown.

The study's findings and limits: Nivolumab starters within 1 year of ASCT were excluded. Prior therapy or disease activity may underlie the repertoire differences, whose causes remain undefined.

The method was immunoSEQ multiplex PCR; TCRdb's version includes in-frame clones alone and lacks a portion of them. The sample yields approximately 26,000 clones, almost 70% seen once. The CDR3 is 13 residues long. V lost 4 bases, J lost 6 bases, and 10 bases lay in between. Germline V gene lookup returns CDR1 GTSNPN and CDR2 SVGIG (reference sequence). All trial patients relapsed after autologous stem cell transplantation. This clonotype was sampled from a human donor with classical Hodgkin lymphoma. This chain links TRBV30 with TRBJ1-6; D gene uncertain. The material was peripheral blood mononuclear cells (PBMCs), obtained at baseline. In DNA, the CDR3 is TGTGCCTGGAAGTGGGATGCTAATTCACCCCTCCACTTT. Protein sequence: CAWKWDANSPLHF.